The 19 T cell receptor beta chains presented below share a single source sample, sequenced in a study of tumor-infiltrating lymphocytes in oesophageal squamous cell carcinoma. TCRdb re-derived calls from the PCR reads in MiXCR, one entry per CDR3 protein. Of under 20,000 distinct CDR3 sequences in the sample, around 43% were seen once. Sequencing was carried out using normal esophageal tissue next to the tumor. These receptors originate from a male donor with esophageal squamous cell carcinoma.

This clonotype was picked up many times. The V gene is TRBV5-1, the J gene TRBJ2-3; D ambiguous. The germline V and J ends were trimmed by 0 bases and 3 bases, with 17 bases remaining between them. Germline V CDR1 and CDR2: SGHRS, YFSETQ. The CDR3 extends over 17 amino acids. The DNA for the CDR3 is TGCGCCAGCAGCTTGGCTCGGCAGGTCGGTTCTACAGATACGCAGTATTTT. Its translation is CASSLARQVGSTDTQYF. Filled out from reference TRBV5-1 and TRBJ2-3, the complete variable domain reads KAGVTQTPRYLIKTRGQQVTLSCSPISGHRSVSWYQQTPGQGLQFLFEYFSETQRNKGNFPGRFSGRQFSNSRSEMNVSTLELGDSALYLCASSLARQVGSTDTQYFGPGTRLTVL.

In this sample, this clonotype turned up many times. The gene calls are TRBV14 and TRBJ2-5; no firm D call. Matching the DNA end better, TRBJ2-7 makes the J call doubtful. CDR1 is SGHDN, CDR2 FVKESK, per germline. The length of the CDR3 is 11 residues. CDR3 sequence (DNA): TGTGCCAGCAGCCAGCACTTCGAGCAGTACTTC. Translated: CASSQHFEQYF.

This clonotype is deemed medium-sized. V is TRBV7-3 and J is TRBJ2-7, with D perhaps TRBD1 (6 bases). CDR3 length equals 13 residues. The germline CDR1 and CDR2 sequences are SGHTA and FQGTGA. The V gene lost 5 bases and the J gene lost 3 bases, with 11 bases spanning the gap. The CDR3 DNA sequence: TGTGCCAGCAGCCCACAGGGTAACTACGAGCAGTACTTC. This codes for CASSPQGNYEQYF.

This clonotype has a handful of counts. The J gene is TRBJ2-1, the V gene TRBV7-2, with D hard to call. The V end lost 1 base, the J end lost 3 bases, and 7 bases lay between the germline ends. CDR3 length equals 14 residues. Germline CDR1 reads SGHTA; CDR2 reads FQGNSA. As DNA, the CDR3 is TGTGCCAGCAGCTTAGAGGGCAGCTACAATGAGCAGTTCTTC. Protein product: CASSLEGSYNEQFF.

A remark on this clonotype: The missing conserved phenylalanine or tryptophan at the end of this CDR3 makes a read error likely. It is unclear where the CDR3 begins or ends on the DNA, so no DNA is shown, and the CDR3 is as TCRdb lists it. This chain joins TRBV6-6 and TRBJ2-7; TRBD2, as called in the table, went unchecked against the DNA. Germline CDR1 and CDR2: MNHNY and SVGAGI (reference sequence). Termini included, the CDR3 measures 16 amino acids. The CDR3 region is CASRSGQLTSGYTFGS.

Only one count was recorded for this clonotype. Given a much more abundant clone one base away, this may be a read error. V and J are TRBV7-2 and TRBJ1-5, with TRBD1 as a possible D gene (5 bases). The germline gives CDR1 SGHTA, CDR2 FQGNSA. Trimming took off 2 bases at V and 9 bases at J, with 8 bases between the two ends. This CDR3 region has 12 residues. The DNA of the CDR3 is TGTGCCAGCAGCTTAACAGGACCGCCCCAGCATTTT. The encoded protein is CASSLTGPPQHF.

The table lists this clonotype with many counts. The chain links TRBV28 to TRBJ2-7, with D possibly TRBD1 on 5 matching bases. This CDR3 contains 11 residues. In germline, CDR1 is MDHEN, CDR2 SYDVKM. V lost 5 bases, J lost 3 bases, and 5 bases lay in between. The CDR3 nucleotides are TGTGCCAGCAGTCAGGGCTACGAGCAGTACTTC. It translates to CASSQGYEQYF.

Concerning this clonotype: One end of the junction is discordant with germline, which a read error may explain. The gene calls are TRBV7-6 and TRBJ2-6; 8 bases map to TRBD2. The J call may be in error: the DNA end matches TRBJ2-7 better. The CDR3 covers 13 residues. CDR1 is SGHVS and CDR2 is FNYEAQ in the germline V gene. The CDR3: CASSLAGFNEQYF. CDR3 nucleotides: TGTGCTAGCAGCTTAGCGGGGTTCAATGAGCAGTACTTC.

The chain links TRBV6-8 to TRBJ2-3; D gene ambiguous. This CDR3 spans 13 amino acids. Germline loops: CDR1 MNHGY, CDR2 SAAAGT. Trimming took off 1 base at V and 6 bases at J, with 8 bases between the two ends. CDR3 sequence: CASSYFWTDTQYF. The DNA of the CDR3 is TGTGCCAGCAGTTACTTCTGGACCGATACGCAGTATTTT.

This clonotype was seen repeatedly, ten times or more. The CDR3 reads CASRTSIRDRGAAFF. DNA of the CDR3: TGTGCCAGCAGGACAAGTATACGGGACAGGGGGGCGGCTTTCTTT. The V and J genes are TRBV6-2 or TRBV6-3 and TRBJ1-1; 11 bases agree with TRBD1. V shed 6 bases and J 11 bases; nucleotides not matched to a gene: 14. This CDR3 is 15 amino acids long. The germline gives CDR1 MNHEY, CDR2 SVGEGT.

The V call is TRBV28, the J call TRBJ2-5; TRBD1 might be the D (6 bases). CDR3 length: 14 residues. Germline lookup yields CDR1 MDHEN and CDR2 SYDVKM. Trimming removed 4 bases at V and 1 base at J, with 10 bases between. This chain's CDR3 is CASSSQGLQETQYF. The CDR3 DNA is TGTGCCAGCAGTTCACAGGGTCTCCAAGAGACCCAGTACTTC. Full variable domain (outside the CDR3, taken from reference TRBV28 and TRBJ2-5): DVKVTQSSRYLVKRTGEKVFLECVQDMDHENMFWYRQDPGLGLRLIYFSYDVKMKEKGDIPEGYSVSREKKERFSLILESASTNQTSMYLCASSSQGLQETQYFGPGTRLLVL.

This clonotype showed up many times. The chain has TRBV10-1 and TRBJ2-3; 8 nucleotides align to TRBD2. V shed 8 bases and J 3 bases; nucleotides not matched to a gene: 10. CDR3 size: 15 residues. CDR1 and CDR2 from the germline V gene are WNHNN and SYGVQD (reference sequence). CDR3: CASQKAGDGTDTQYF. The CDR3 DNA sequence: TGCGCCAGCCAAAAAGCGGGAGACGGGACAGATACGCAGTATTTT.

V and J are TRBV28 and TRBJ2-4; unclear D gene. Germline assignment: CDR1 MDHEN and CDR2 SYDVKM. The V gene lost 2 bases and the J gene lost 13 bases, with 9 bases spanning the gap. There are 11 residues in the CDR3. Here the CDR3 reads CASSLGSEQYF. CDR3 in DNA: TGTGCCAGCAGTTTAGGGTCTGAGCAGTACTTC.

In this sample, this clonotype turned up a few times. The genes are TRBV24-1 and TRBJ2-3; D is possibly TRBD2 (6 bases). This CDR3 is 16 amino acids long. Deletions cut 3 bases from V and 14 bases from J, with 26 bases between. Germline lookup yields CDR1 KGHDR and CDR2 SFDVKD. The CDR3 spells CATSDRGTPNTGELYF. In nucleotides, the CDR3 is TGTGCCACCAGTGATCGTGGGACTCCGAACACCGGGGAGCTGTATTTT.

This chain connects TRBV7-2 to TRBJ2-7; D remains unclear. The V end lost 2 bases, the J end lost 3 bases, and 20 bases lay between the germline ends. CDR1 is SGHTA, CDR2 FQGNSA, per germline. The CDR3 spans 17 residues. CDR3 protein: CASSLRFMGSVRYEQYF. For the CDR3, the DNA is TGTGCCAGCAGCTTAAGGTTTATGGGGTCAGTCCGCTACGAGCAGTACTTC.

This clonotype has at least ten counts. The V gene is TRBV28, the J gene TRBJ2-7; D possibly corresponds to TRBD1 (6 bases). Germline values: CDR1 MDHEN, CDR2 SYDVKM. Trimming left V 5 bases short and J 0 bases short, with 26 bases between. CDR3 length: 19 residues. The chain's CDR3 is CASSASRAGETKSSYEQYF. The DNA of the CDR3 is TGTGCCAGCAGTGCTTCCAGGGCAGGGGAGACAAAAAGCTCCTACGAGCAGTACTTC.

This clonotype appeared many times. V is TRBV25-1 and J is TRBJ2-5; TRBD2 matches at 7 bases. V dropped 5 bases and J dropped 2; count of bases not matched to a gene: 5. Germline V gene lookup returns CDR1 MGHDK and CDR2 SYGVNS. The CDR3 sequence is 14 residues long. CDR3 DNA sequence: TGTGCCAGCAGTCCTATGGGAGGGCAAGAGACCCAGTACTTC. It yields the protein CASSPMGGQETQYF.

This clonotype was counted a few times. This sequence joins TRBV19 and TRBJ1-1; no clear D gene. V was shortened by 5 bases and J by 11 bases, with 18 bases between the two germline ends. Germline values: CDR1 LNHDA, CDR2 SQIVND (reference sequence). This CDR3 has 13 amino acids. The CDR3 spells CASSPRERSAAFF. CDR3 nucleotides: TGTGCCAGTAGTCCCCGGGAAAGGAGTGCCGCTTTCTTT.

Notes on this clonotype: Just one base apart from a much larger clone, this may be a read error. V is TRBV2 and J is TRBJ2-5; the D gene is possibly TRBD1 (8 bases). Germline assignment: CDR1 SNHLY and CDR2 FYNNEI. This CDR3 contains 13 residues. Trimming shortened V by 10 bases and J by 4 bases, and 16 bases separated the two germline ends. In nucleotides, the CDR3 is TGTGCCATCGGGACAGGCGGGGGAGAGACCCAGTACTTC. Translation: CAIGTGGGETQYF.